This T cell receptor beta chain was identified during a study of patients and donors after allogeneic stem cell transplantation (dated by TCRdb to the early 2020s). Spanning cysteine to phenylalanine, the CDR3 consists of 13 amino acids. Just CDR3 DNA is preserved here, 39 bases in frame from base 1. Deletion took 0 bases off V and 7 bases off J, with a span of 10 bases between the germline ends. According to the germline V gene, CDR1 reads SGHTS and CDR2 reads YDEGEE. Regarding this clonotype: Its antigen is currently not known. Base quality data are lacking; no much larger clone is found one base away.

Library construction relied on RT-PCR. Sequencing was carried out with a NextSeq 550. TCRdb cleaned the public reads at Q25 with fastp, built clones with MiXCR and kept in-frame beta chains. Under each unique CDR3 protein, matching rows form one entry showing the most common genes and DNA. The sample records 920,000 or so distinct CDR3 sequences, approximately 19% of which are singletons. The ten largest clones represent roughly 6% of the sample. The receptor was isolated from a human donor who was either an allogeneic HSCT recipient or a stem cell or donor lymphocyte infusion donor (not recorded which). It is not recorded whose cells these are; they may come from a transplant donor. The chain uses TRBV5-8 and TRBJ1-2; no confident D gene assignment can be made. The sample was blood, either unsorted or a sorted T cell fraction (not recorded which). CDR3 sequence: CASSLVWNGGYTF. The nucleotides are TGTGCCAGCAGCTTGGTGTGGAATGGTGGCTACACCTTC. Reference TRBV5-8 and TRBJ1-2 proteins supply the regions before and after the CDR3; the full variable domain is: EAGVTQSPTHLIKTRGQQATLRCSPISGHTSVYWYQQALGLGLQFLLWYDEGEERNRGNFPPRFSGRQFPNYSSELNVNALELEDSALYLCASSLVWNGGYTFGSGTRLTVV.